A single sample gave rise to the 24 T cell receptor beta chains below, sequenced in a study of vaccination effects on CD4 cells after COVID-19. Their recognized antigens are unknown. Data came from immunoSEQ multiplex PCR; TCRdb stores just in-frame clones and leaves some out. The top ten clones hold 15% of a sample with more than 35,000 clones, under 70% of them seen once. ViraFEST used viral peptide pools to expand antigen-specific CD4+ T cells before sequencing. CD4+ T cell isolation took place after 10 days of culture. Vaccine recipients had no previous SARS-CoV-2 infection; their nucleocapsid antibodies were negative. The sequences come from CD4+ T cells from PBMCs cultured with HCoV-OC43 spike peptides, collected before COVID-19 vaccination. The sample's subset: HCoV-OC43 spike overlapping peptide pool stimulation. The receptors were gathered from a human donor who received a COVID-19 vaccine.

The gene calls are TRBV5-4 and TRBJ2-4; TRBD1 is a possible D gene (6 bases). Germline assignment: CDR1 SGHNT and CDR2 YYREEE (reference sequence). This CDR3 has 14 residues. Trimming stripped 0 bases from V and 4 bases from J, with 8 bases between. This chain's CDR3 is CASSLGQAKNIQYF. Written as DNA, the CDR3 is TGTGCCAGCAGCTTGGGACAGGCAAAAAACATTCAGTACTTC. Full variable domain (rest looked up from reference TRBV5-4 and TRBJ2-4): ETGVTQSPTHLIKTRGQQVTLRCSSQSGHNTVSWYQQALGQGPQFIFQYYREEENGRGNFPPRFSGLQFPNYSSELNVNALELDDSALYLCASSLGQAKNIQYFGAGTRLSVL.

J is TRBJ2-1 and V is TRBV7-8; 9 nucleotides line up with TRBD2. CDR3 length equals 16 residues. Unmatched junction bases numbered 11, after V lost 6 bases and J lost 5 bases. Germline CDR1 is SGHVS and CDR2 is FQNEAQ. The CDR3 DNA reads as TGTGCCAGCAGTCTTGGTAGCGGGGGAAAACACAATGAGCAGTTCTTC. It codes for CASSLGSGGKHNEQFF. Filled out from reference TRBV7-8 and TRBJ2-1, the complete variable domain reads GAGVSQSPRYKVAKRGQDVALRCDPISGHVSLFWYQQALGQGPEFLTYFQNEAQLDKSGLPSDRFFAERPEGSVSTLKIQRTQQEDSAVYLCASSLGSGGKHNEQFFGPGTRLTVL.

This clone was seen more than once but under ten times. The CDR3 coding sequence is TGTGCCAGCAGCCAGACGGTAACTAGGGGGACCGAAGCTTTCTTT. It yields the protein CASSQTVTRGTEAFF. The chain combines TRBV14 with TRBJ1-1, with D possibly TRBD1 on 6 matching bases. The CDR3 spans 15 residues. Germline V gene lookup returns CDR1 SGHDN and CDR2 FVKESK. V lost 3 bases and J lost 8, with 19 bases in between. The variable domain in full, completed from reference TRBV14 and TRBJ1-1, reads EAGVTQFPSHSVIEKGQTVTLRCDPISGHDNLYWYRRVMGKEIKFLLHFVKESKQDESGMPNNRFLAERTGGTYSTLKVQPAELEDSGVYFCASSQTVTRGTEAFFGQGTRLTVV.

This sequence joins TRBV5-1 and TRBJ1-1; D is ambiguous. Germline-derived CDR1 and CDR2 are SGHRS and YFSETQ. V was pared by 4 bases and J by 1 base, with 8 bases between. CDR3 length: 13 amino acids. The CDR3 coding sequence is TGCGCCAGCAGCCCCTGGTCGAACACTGAAGCTTTCTTT. The encoded protein is CASSPWSNTEAFF.

V is TRBV6-5 and J is TRBJ1-6; no clear D. The germline V gene encodes CDR1 MNHEY and CDR2 SVGAGI. This CDR3 contains 12 residues. The V gene lost 9 bases and the J gene lost 7 bases, with 10 bases spanning the gap. CDR3 DNA sequence: TGTGCCAGTTCTATGGAGAATTCACCCCTCCACTTT. Protein: CASSMENSPLHF.

The chain recombines TRBV5-4 with TRBJ2-5; TRBD1 matches at 9 bases. Germline V gene data show CDR1 as SGHNT and CDR2 as YYREEE (reference sequence). This CDR3 spans 14 amino acids. V dropped 4 bases and J dropped 4; count of bases not matched to a gene: 5. The CDR3 DNA reads TGTGCCAGCAGCCTACAGGGGGCAACAGAGACCCAGTACTTC. Residues: CASSLQGATETQYF. The full variable domain, its missing parts supplied by reference TRBV5-4 and TRBJ2-5, is ETGVTQSPTHLIKTRGQQVTLRCSSQSGHNTVSWYQQALGQGPQFIFQYYREEENGRGNFPPRFSGLQFPNYSSELNVNALELDDSALYLCASSLQGATETQYFGPGTRLLVL.

This clone has a handful of counts. J is TRBJ1-1 and V is TRBV2; D remains unclear. Germline V gene sequence: CDR1 SNHLY, CDR2 FYNNEI. The CDR3 runs 13 residues. Trimming took 5 bases from V and 1 from J, leaving 8 bases between them. As DNA, the CDR3 is TGTGCCAGCAGTTCTTTGGAGAACACTGAAGCTTTCTTT. It specifies CASSSLENTEAFF.

The chain combines TRBV12-3 or TRBV12-4 with TRBJ2-5; tentatively, D is TRBD2 (5 bases). CDR3 size: 12 residues. The V gene lost 6 bases and the J gene lost 4 bases, with 9 bases spanning the gap. Written as DNA, the CDR3 is TGTGCCAGCAGAAGAAGCGGAGAGACCCAGTACTTC. Translating it yields CASRRSGETQYF.

The V gene is TRBV5-1, the J gene TRBJ2-3, with 7 bases that match TRBD1. Germline V gene sequence: CDR1 SGHRS, CDR2 YFSETQ. The CDR3 loop spans 17 amino acids. V dropped 4 bases and J dropped 2; count of bases not matched to a gene: 13. The DNA for the CDR3 is TGCGCCAGCAGCGGAAAAAAAACGACAGGGACCACAGATACGCAGTATTTT. Encoded protein: CASSGKKTTGTTDTQYF.

The chain joins TRBV3-1 (or the pseudogene TRBV3-2) to TRBJ1-2; D uncertain. Per germline, CDR1 LGHDT and CDR2 YNNKEL (reference sequence). The CDR3 has 15 residues. Trimming left V 1 base short and J 8 bases short, with 17 bases between. The CDR3 reads CASSQGLGVPGGYTF. The CDR3 bases are TGTGCCAGCAGCCAAGGCCTCGGAGTTCCAGGCGGCTACACCTTC.

This chain uses TRBV10-2 with TRBJ1-1; no reliable D call. The CDR3 is 14 amino acids. Germline CDR1 is WSHSY and CDR2 is SAAADI. Deletions cut 3 bases from V and 3 bases from J, with 11 bases between. CDR3 in amino acids: CASSDGVRDTEAFF. CDR3 DNA sequence: TGCGCCAGCAGTGACGGGGTGAGGGACACTGAAGCTTTCTTT.

Concerning this clone: Other DNA sequences in this specimen translate into the identical CDR3. The gene calls are TRBV24-1 and TRBJ2-3; TRBD1 matches 8 bases. CDR3 length: 15 amino acids. Trimming at V came to 1 base and at J to 3 bases, leaving 2 bases not matched to a gene. The germline V gene encodes CDR1 KGHDR and CDR2 SFDVKD. The chain's CDR3 is CATSDFGQGTDTQYF. In DNA, the CDR3 is TGTGCCACCAGTGATTTTGGACAGGGTACAGATACGCAGTATTTT.

This clone was seen a few times. The CDR3 here is CASSQETRQGDSPLHF. CDR3 coding DNA: TGCGCCAGCAGCCAAGAGACGCGACAGGGGGATTCACCCCTCCACTTT. The chain uses TRBV4-1 and TRBJ1-6; TRBD1 aligns across 9 bases. Germline V CDR1 and CDR2: MGHRA, YSYEKL. The CDR3 extends over 16 amino acids. V shed 0 bases, J shed 8 bases, and the junction held 5 bases outside the gene matches.

The chain recombines TRBV2 with TRBJ2-2; the match to TRBD2 covers 12 bases. CDR1 SNHLY and CDR2 FYNNEI come from the germline V gene. J lost 0 bases, V lost 7 bases, and 6 bases had no gene match. The CDR3 loop spans 17 amino acids. The CDR3 coding sequence is TGTGCCAGCAAAAGGACTAGCGGGGCGTCGAACACCGGGGAGCTGTTTTTT. Encoded protein: CASKRTSGASNTGELFF.

This chain uses TRBV5-4 with TRBJ1-5; TRBD1 is a possible D gene (6 bases). CDR1 is SGHNT and CDR2 is YYREEE in the germline V gene (reference sequence). The CDR3 is 15 residues long. V lost 4 bases and J 2 bases, leaving 13 bases between the germline ends. CDR3: CASSVYRDGNQPQHF. CDR3 in DNA: TGTGCCAGCAGCGTCTACAGGGATGGCAATCAGCCCCAGCATTTT.

This sequence joins TRBV6-2 or TRBV6-3 and TRBJ2-2; 10 positions match TRBD2. The trim removed 0 bases at V and 6 bases at J, leaving 10 bases unmatched. The CDR3 consists of 18 residues. Germline V gene data show CDR1 as MNHEY and CDR2 as SVGEGT. CDR3 nucleotide sequence: TGTGCCAGCAGTTACTCGGTGGGGCCTAGCGGGGGTCCCGGGGAGCTGTTTTTT. It specifies CASSYSVGPSGGPGELFF.

J is TRBJ2-5 and V is TRBV19; D may correspond to TRBD1 or TRBD2 (6 bases each). CDR3 length: 17 amino acids. V was trimmed by 5 bases and J by 6 bases, leaving 25 bases between them. Per germline, CDR1 LNHDA and CDR2 SQIVND (reference sequence). The CDR3 is CASSGEEGGAPRKTQYF. The CDR3 DNA sequence: TGTGCCAGTAGTGGAGAGGAGGGGGGCGCCCCCCGGAAGACCCAGTACTTC.

The chain joins TRBV15 to TRBJ1-3; D unclear. V dropped 0 bases and J dropped 4 bases, with 4 bases sitting between them. This CDR3 contains 13 residues. CDR1 and CDR2 (germline): LNHNV, YYDKDF (reference sequence). Here the CDR3 reads CATSRDPGNTIYF. The DNA for the CDR3 is TGTGCCACCAGCAGAGATCCCGGAAACACCATATATTTT.

The chain links TRBV4-1 to TRBJ2-3; D is possibly TRBD2 (5 bases). The CDR3 runs to 16 residues. The V gene lost 1 base and the J gene lost 3 bases, with 14 bases spanning the gap. Germline V gene sequence: CDR1 MGHRA, CDR2 YSYEKL. CDR3 sequence reads: CASSQVGTGLTDTQYF. The CDR3 region has the DNA TGCGCCAGCAGCCAAGTCGGCACGGGATTGACAGATACGCAGTATTTT.

The chain uses TRBV12-3 or TRBV12-4 and TRBJ1-6; D remains ambiguous. This CDR3 spans 13 amino acids. The germline V and J ends were trimmed by 5 bases and 6 bases, with 8 bases remaining between them. The DNA for the CDR3 is TGTGCCAGCAGTCCCCTCAGTAATTCACCCCTCCACTTT. Its protein product is CASSPLSNSPLHF.

The chain combines TRBV7-9 with TRBJ1-4, with 8 bases aligning to TRBD1. Germline assignment: CDR1 SEHNR and CDR2 FQNEAQ (reference sequence). Trimming at V came to 4 bases and at J to 4 bases, leaving 2 bases not matched to a gene. This CDR3 is 14 amino acids long. For the CDR3, the DNA is TGTGCCAGCAGCTCGGGACAGGTTAATGAAAAACTGTTTTTT. This gives the protein CASSSGQVNEKLFF.

The chain uses TRBV9 and TRBJ2-1; 7 positions agree with TRBD2. CDR3 length equals 16 residues. Germline lookup yields CDR1 SGDLS and CDR2 YYNGEE. The V and J ends lost 2 bases and 4 bases, in that order; junction bases with no gene match: 9. CDR3 amino acids: CASSVTERDRYNEQFF. CDR3 DNA: TGTGCCAGCAGCGTTACTGAGCGGGATCGATACAATGAGCAGTTCTTC. The complete variable domain, with remaining parts taken from reference TRBV9 and TRBJ2-1, reads DSGVTQTPKHLITATGQRVTLRCSPRSGDLSVYWYQQSLDQGLQFLIQYYNGEERAKGNILERFSAQQFPDLHSELNLSSLELGDSALYFCASSVTERDRYNEQFFGPGTRLTVL.

Turning to this clone: It is unclear where the CDR3 begins or ends on the DNA, so no DNA is shown, and the CDR3 is as TCRdb lists it. The chain has TRBV29-1 and TRBJ2-3; TRBD1, as called in the table, went unchecked against the DNA. Germline CDR1 SQVTM, CDR2 ANQGSEA. The CDR3 adds up to 12 amino acids, both ends counted. The CDR3: CSVVSFGTGAHF.

The rearrangement links TRBV5-1 to TRBJ2-6; D may be TRBD1 or TRBD2 (5 bases each). The V end lost 5 bases, the J end lost 0 bases, and 15 bases lay between the germline ends. The CDR3 consists of 17 residues. Per germline, CDR1 SGHRS and CDR2 YFSETQ. The CDR3 nucleotides are TGCGCCAGCAGTACCGGGACGGGCGTCTCTGGGGCCAACGTCCTGACTTTC. As protein: CASSTGTGVSGANVLTF.